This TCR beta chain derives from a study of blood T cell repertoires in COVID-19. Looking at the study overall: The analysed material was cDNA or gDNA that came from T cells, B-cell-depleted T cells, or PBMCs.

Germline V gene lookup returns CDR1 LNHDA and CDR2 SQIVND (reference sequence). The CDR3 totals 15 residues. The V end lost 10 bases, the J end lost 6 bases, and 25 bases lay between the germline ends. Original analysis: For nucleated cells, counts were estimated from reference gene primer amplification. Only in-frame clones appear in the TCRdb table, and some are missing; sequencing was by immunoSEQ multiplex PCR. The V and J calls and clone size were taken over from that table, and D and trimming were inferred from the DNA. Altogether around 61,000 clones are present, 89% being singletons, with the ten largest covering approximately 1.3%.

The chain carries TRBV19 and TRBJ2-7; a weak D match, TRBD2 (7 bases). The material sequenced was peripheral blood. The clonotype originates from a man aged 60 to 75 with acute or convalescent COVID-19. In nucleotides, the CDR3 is TGTGCCACCTCGACGGGGGGCAGCCAGTTCTCCGAGCAGTACTTC. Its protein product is CATSTGGSQFSEQYF. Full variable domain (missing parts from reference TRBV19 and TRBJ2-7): DGGITQSPKYLFRKEGQNVTLSCEQNLNHDAMYWYRQDPGQGLRLIYYSQIVNDFQKGDIAEGYSVSREKKESFPLTVTSAQKNPTAFYLCATSTGGSQFSEQYFGPGTRLTVT.